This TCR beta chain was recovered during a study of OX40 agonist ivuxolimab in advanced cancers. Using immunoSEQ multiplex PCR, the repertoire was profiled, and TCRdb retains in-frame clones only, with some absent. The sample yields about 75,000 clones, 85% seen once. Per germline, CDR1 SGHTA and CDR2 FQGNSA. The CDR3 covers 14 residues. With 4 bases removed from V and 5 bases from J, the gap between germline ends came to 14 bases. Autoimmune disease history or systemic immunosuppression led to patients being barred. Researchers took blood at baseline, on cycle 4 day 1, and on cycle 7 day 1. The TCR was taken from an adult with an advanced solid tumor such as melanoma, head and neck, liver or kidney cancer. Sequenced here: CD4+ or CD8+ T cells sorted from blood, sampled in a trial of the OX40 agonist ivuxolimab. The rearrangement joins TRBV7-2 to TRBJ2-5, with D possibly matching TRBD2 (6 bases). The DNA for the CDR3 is TGTGCCAGCAGCTCGCCGAGGAGCGGGGAGACCCAGTACTTC. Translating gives CASSSPRSGETQYF.